This entry lists 30 T cell receptor beta chains sequenced from one sample in a study of cytomegalovirus exposure and HLA in healthy donors (dated by TCRdb to 2017 to 2019). The library was produced with the immunoSEQ multiplex PCR assay. For the multiplex PCR, a mixture combining 60 forward primers for TCR Vbeta segments and 13 reverse primers for TCR Jbeta segments was used. TCRdb limited this immuneACCESS table to in-frame rearrangements with V and J called. A share of clones is missing; checked studies link under half to unresolved V genes, and the rest is unexplained. This sample lists approximately 99,000 clones; 73% were detected once. Clones ranked in the top ten supply about 3.5% of the sample. Source material: PBMCs. These receptors were taken from a man aged 35-49 years in good health and CMV-seronegative.

This clone was recorded once. The chain is built from TRBV5-1 and TRBJ2-5, with 8 bases that match TRBD2. This CDR3 has 15 amino acids. V gave up 4 bases and J gave up 0 bases; unmatched junction bases: 5. Germline values: CDR1 SGHRS, CDR2 YFSETQ. CDR3 in DNA: TGCGCCAGCAGCCTTAGCGGGGTGAACCAAGAGACCCAGTACTTC. Amino acids: CASSLSGVNQETQYF.

The CDR3 loop is CASRTGNQHNEQFF. As DNA, the CDR3 is TGTGCCAGTAGGACAGGGAACCAGCACAATGAGCAGTTCTTC. This chain uses TRBV19 with TRBJ2-1, with TRBD1 identical over 7 bases. Per germline, CDR1 LNHDA and CDR2 SQIVND (reference sequence). Trimming removed 6 bases from V and 5 bases from J; junction bases left unmatched: 7. The CDR3 contains 14 residues. The entire variable domain, with the rest obtained from reference TRBV19 and TRBJ2-1, is as follows: DGGITQSPKYLFRKEGQNVTLSCEQNLNHDAMYWYRQDPGQGLRLIYYSQIVNDFQKGDIAEGYSVSREKKESFPLTVTSAQKNPTAFYLCASRTGNQHNEQFFGPGTRLTVL.

This clone was seen at least ten times. V and J are TRBV4-3 and TRBJ2-7, with TRBD2 identical over 7 bases. The CDR3 is 13 amino acids. Germline V CDR1 and CDR2: LGHNA, YSLEER. J was trimmed by 5 bases and V by 5 bases; bases with no gene match: 6. CDR3 nucleotides: TGCGCCAGCAGCTACTGGACTAGGGACGAGCAGTACTTC. Translation: CASSYWTRDEQYF.

This clone was counted between two and nine times. CDR3 nucleotides: TGCGCCAGCAGCTTCTCAACCGGGACAGGGAACACAGATACGCAGTATTTT. This translates into CASSFSTGTGNTDTQYF. The chain is built from TRBV5-1 and TRBJ2-3, with 9 bases that match TRBD1. Germline lookup yields CDR1 SGHRS and CDR2 YFSETQ. V dropped 2 bases and J dropped 2; count of bases not matched to a gene: 9. The CDR3 has 17 amino acids.

This clone came up once. This chain joins TRBV7-8 and TRBJ2-7, with 8 bases matching TRBD1. This CDR3 is built from 15 residues. Per the germline V gene, CDR1 is SGHVS and CDR2 is FQNEAQ. After removal of 5 bases from V and 2 bases from J, the junction contained 8 bases not matched to a gene. CDR3 region: CASSAGTGGAYEQYF. CDR3 coding DNA: TGTGCCAGCAGCGCCGGGACAGGCGGTGCCTACGAGCAGTACTTC.

This clone has only a few counts. The chain employs TRBV7-8 and TRBJ1-3, with 8 bases matching TRBD1. The length of the CDR3 is 14 residues. The ends lost 6 bases at V and 1 base at J; junction bases unmatched: 2. Germline V CDR1 and CDR2: SGHVS, FQNEAQ. CDR3 DNA: TGTGCCAGCAGACGACAGGGGTCTGGAAACACCATATATTTT. Its protein product is CASRRQGSGNTIYF.

In the case of this clone: Sequence at one end of the junction differs from germline and may be a read error. The chain is built from TRBV7-9 and TRBJ2-3; possibly TRBD2 for D (6 bases). Germline-derived CDR1 and CDR2 are SEHNR and FQNEAQ (reference sequence). The CDR3 totals 12 residues. CDR3 DNA sequence: TGTTCCAGCAGCTTGGGGGGAGATACGCAGTATTTT. Protein sequence: CSSSLGGDTQYF. Supplemented by reference TRBV7-9 and TRBJ2-3, the full variable domain reads DTGVSQNPRHKITKRGQNVTFRCDPISEHNRLYWYRQTLGQGPEFLTYFQNEAQLEKSRLLSDRFSAERPKGSFSTLEIQRTEQGDSAMYLCSSSLGGDTQYFGPGTRLTVL.

V and J are TRBV4-1 and TRBJ1-4; D is possibly TRBD1 (5 bases). CDR1 and CDR2 (germline): MGHRA, YSYEKL. The CDR3 loop spans 14 amino acids. Trimming took 3 bases from V and 5 from J, leaving 10 bases between them. This CDR3 reads CASSQRDFNEKLFF. The CDR3 DNA is TGCGCCAGCAGCCAGAGGGACTTCAATGAAAAACTGTTTTTT.

The rearrangement joins TRBV6-5 to TRBJ1-2; 9 bases fit TRBD1. Germline lookup yields CDR1 MNHEY and CDR2 SVGAGI. CDR3 length: 16 amino acids. V dropped 0 bases and J dropped 4; count of bases not matched to a gene: 6. As DNA, the CDR3 is TGTGCCAGCAGTTACTCGGGACAGGGCACAGGCTATGGCTACACCTTC. Amino acids: CASSYSGQGTGYGYTF.

The gene calls are TRBV7-6 and TRBJ2-7; D is perhaps TRBD1 (6 bases). Germline V gene sequence: CDR1 SGHVS, CDR2 FNYEAQ. This CDR3 is built from 14 residues. Trimming shortened V by 0 bases and J by 3 bases, and 9 bases separated the two germline ends. The CDR3 nucleotides are TGTGCCAGCAGCTTAGCCGGGACACTCTACGAGCAGTACTTC. This encodes CASSLAGTLYEQYF.

The chain couples TRBV21-1 to TRBJ1-2; whether TRBD1, the table's D call, matches the DNA was not checked. TRBV21-1 is deemed a pseudogene. This CDR3 is 15 amino acids long. The chain's CDR3 is CASSKPKQVDYGYTF. As DNA, the CDR3 is TGTGCCAGCAGCAAACCGAAACAGGTCGACTATGGCTACACCTTC.

CDR3 nucleotides: TGCGCCAGCAGCCAGTCATCCCGGGACAGGGGCGCTTTCTTT. Its translation: CASSQSSRDRGAFF. The rearrangement links TRBV4-1 to TRBJ1-1; 10 nucleotides agree with TRBD1. The CDR3 has 14 amino acids. The J segment lost 11 bases and the V segment lost 3 bases, leaving 9 bases of the junction unmatched. CDR1 is MGHRA, CDR2 YSYEKL, per germline.

The chain employs TRBV6-6 and TRBJ2-5; TRBD2 agrees at 11 bases. With V trimmed by 2 bases and J by 4 bases, 6 bases remained unmatched. Germline V gene lookup returns CDR1 MNHNY and CDR2 SVGAGI (reference sequence). CDR3 length equals 16 residues. DNA of the CDR3: TGTGCCAGCAGTTACAAACTAGCGGGGGTCGCAGAGACCCAGTACTTC. The encoded protein is CASSYKLAGVAETQYF.

This chain links TRBV4-3 with TRBJ2-3, with D possibly being TRBD2 (5 bases). Germline-derived CDR1 and CDR2 are LGHNA and YSLEER. The CDR3 totals 13 residues. The ends were cut back, 4 bases at V and 7 bases at J, with 12 bases in the middle. This chain's CDR3 is CASSRDKRYTQYF. Written as DNA, the CDR3 is TGCGCCAGCAGCCGGGATAAGCGGTATACGCAGTATTTT.

The chain recombines TRBV5-1 with TRBJ2-3, with D possibly TRBD1 on 6 matching bases. This CDR3 has 15 residues. V was shortened by 3 bases and J by 2 bases, with 13 bases between the two germline ends. Germline V gene data show CDR1 as SGHRS and CDR2 as YFSETQ. CDR3 region: CASSSMTGSTDTQYF. CDR3 in DNA: TGCGCCAGCAGCTCCATGACAGGTTCCACAGATACGCAGTATTTT.

The chain recombines TRBV5-1 with TRBJ1-1; 9 bases are shared with TRBD1. The germline V gene encodes CDR1 SGHRS and CDR2 YFSETQ. CDR3 length: 16 amino acids. V was clipped by 0 bases and J by 4 bases; unmatched bases: 7. This chain's CDR3 is CASSLEQGAYSTEAFF. The CDR3 nucleotides read TGCGCCAGCAGCTTGGAACAGGGGGCGTATAGCACTGAAGCTTTCTTT.

CDR3 sequence reads: CAWSGTSVKKGYEQYF. The DNA for the CDR3 is TGTGCCTGGAGTGGGACTAGCGTCAAGAAGGGCTACGAGCAGTACTTC. The chain couples TRBV30 to TRBJ2-7; TRBD2 agrees at 9 bases. This CDR3 is 16 amino acids long. V trimming: 1 base; J trimming: 3 bases; junction bases outside the gene matches: 10. CDR1 GTSNPN and CDR2 SVGIG come from the germline V gene (reference sequence).

The chain employs TRBV18 and TRBJ2-5; 9 nucleotides agree with TRBD1. The CDR3 consists of 15 residues. Germline CDR1 KGHSH, CDR2 LQKENI. The V gene end was trimmed by 3 bases and the J gene end by 4 bases; junction bases not matched to a gene: 6. CDR3 loop: CASSPPGTGTETQYF. The CDR3 coding sequence is TGTGCCAGCTCACCGCCCGGGACAGGGACAGAGACCCAGTACTTC.

The rearrangement links TRBV7-2 to TRBJ1-1; 7 nucleotides line up with TRBD1. The CDR3 runs 14 residues. Germline CDR1 is SGHTA and CDR2 is FQGNSA. V gave up 1 base and J gave up 10 bases; unmatched junction bases: 9. CDR3 DNA: TGTGCCAGCAGCTTAGTACCAGGGCCAGGGGGAGCTTTCTTT. Its translation: CASSLVPGPGGAFF.

CDR3 amino acids: CASSPESQETQYF. Here the CDR3 DNA reads TGTGCCAGCAGCCCGGAGAGCCAAGAGACCCAGTACTTC. This sequence joins TRBV5-6 and TRBJ2-5; D gene uncertain. Trimming pared 4 bases from V and 1 base from J, leaving 8 bases between. This CDR3 has 13 amino acids. CDR1 is SGHDT and CDR2 is YYEEEE in the germline V gene.

This chain connects TRBV2 to TRBJ2-6, with D maybe TRBD1 (6 bases). Trimming cost V 3 bases and J 4 bases, with 10 bases left between them. Germline CDR1 SNHLY, CDR2 FYNNEI. This CDR3 is 15 amino acids long. CDR3 nucleotide sequence: TGTGCCAGCAGTGAGTGGGGGCTAGGGGCCAACGTCCTGACTTTC. Residues: CASSEWGLGANVLTF.

This clone was picked up a small number of times. The CDR3 region is CASSDGGNSYEQYF. The CDR3 region has the DNA TGTGCCAGTAGTGATGGCGGCAACTCCTACGAGCAGTACTTC. V and J are TRBV19 and TRBJ2-7; unclear D gene. Germline V CDR1 and CDR2: LNHDA, SQIVND (reference sequence). The CDR3 consists of 14 residues. Trimming took 5 bases from V and 0 from J, leaving 11 bases between them. The variable domain in full, with the rest retrieved from reference TRBV19 and TRBJ2-7, is DGGITQSPKYLFRKEGQNVTLSCEQNLNHDAMYWYRQDPGQGLRLIYYSQIVNDFQKGDIAEGYSVSREKKESFPLTVTSAQKNPTAFYLCASSDGGNSYEQYFGPGTRLTVT.

The chain joins TRBV5-6 to TRBJ2-7; 11 nucleotides align to TRBD2. V lost 4 bases to trimming and J lost 3 bases; unmatched junction nucleotides: 3. Germline V CDR1 and CDR2: SGHDT, YYEEEE. The CDR3 runs 14 residues. CDR3 bases: TGTGCCAGCAGCACGGGACTAGCGGTCTACGAGCAGTACTTC. Its translation: CASSTGLAVYEQYF. Variable domain in full (rest from reference TRBV5-6 and TRBJ2-7): DAGVTQSPTHLIKTRGQQVTLRCSPKSGHDTVSWYQQALGQGPQFIFQYYEEEERQRGNFPDRFSGHQFPNYSSELNVNALLLGDSALYLCASSTGLAVYEQYFGPGTRLTVT.

This clone occurred once. V usage is TRBV18 and J usage is TRBJ1-4; 9 positions match TRBD1. Losses at the gene ends were 2 bases for V and 6 bases for J; bases not matched to a gene: 7. The CDR3 has 16 residues. Germline V gene data show CDR1 as KGHSH and CDR2 as LQKENI. The DNA for the CDR3 is TGTGCCAGCTCACCAACAGGGGGCGCAATAGATGAAAAACTGTTTTTT. Protein product: CASSPTGGAIDEKLFF.

This chain joins TRBV2 and TRBJ2-1; 7 bases are a match to TRBD1. The V segment lost 3 bases and the J segment 7 bases; nucleotides outside the gene matches: 9. CDR3 size: 15 residues. The germline V gene has CDR1 SNHLY and CDR2 FYNNEI. The CDR3 region is CASSESRGIGNEQFF. DNA of the CDR3: TGTGCCAGCAGTGAGTCCAGGGGGATAGGTAATGAGCAGTTCTTC.

This chain links TRBV29-1 with TRBJ2-7; 7 nucleotides agree with TRBD2. The CDR3 is 14 amino acids. The germline V gene encodes CDR1 SQVTM and CDR2 ANQGSEA. The trim removed 4 bases at V and 6 bases at J, leaving 12 bases unmatched. CDR3 loop: CSVVKAGLFGEQYF. In DNA form, the CDR3 reads TGCAGCGTTGTCAAAGCGGGGCTGTTTGGCGAGCAGTACTTC.

This sequence joins TRBV9 and TRBJ1-2; 8 positions match TRBD1. Per the germline V gene, CDR1 is SGDLS and CDR2 is YYNGEE. The V segment lost 0 bases and the J segment 7 bases; nucleotides outside the gene matches: 5. CDR3 length: 14 amino acids. The CDR3 DNA is TGTGCCAGCAGCGTAGGGGACAGGAATCCTGGCTACACCTTC. It yields the protein CASSVGDRNPGYTF.

This clone showed up just a few times. The J gene is TRBJ1-1, the V gene TRBV9; the match to TRBD1 covers 9 bases. This CDR3 region has 14 residues. Losses at the gene ends were 5 bases for V and 7 bases for J; bases not matched to a gene: 9. Germline CDR1 SGDLS, CDR2 YYNGEE. The CDR3 reads CASRLGQGSGEAFF. CDR3 coding DNA: TGTGCCAGCAGATTGGGACAGGGTTCCGGTGAAGCTTTCTTT. Combining the CDR3 with reference TRBV9 and TRBJ1-1 gives the whole variable domain DSGVTQTPKHLITATGQRVTLRCSPRSGDLSVYWYQQSLDQGLQFLIQYYNGEERAKGNILERFSAQQFPDLHSELNLSSLELGDSALYFCASRLGQGSGEAFFGQGTRLTVV.

This clone occurred once. The V and J genes are TRBV28 and TRBJ2-7, with 10 bases lining up with TRBD1. The CDR3 contains 14 residues. V was clipped by 1 base and J by 6 bases; unmatched bases: 3. Germline lookup yields CDR1 MDHEN and CDR2 SYDVKM. CDR3 nucleotide sequence: TGTGCCAGCAGTTTATCCCGGACAGGGGGCGAGCAGTACTTC. Encoded protein: CASSLSRTGGEQYF.

The chain recombines TRBV4-2 with TRBJ2-7, with TRBD1 matching over 9 bases. The CDR3 is 15 residues long. V lost 2 bases, J lost 3 bases, and 5 bases stayed unmatched. In germline, CDR1 is LGHNA, CDR2 YNFKEQ. The CDR3 nucleotides are TGTGCCAGCAGCCAACTGGGACAGGGCCACTACGAGCAGTACTTC. Translating it yields CASSQLGQGHYEQYF.